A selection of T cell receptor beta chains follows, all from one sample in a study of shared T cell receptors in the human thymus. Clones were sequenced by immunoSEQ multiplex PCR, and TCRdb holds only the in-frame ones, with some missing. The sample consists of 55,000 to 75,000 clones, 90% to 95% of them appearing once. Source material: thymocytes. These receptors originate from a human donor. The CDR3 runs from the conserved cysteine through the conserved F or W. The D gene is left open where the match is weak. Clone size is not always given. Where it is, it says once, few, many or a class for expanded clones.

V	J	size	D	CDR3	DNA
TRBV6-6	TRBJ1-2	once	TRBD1	CASRDDSGTGYYGYTF	TGTGCCAGCAGGGATGATTCCGGGACAGGGTACTATGGCTACACCTTC
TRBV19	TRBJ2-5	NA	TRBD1	CASSRGQCSGTQYF	TGTGCCAGTAGTAGGGGACAGTGCTCGGGGACCCAGTACTTC
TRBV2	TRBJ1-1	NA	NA	CASRGGNEAFF	TGTGCCAGCAGGGGTGGGAATGAAGCTTTCTTT
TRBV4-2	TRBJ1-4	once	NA	CASSQDNTDCKGGDLFF	TGTGCCAGCAGCCAAGATAACACGGACTGCAAGGGGGGGGATTTGTTTTTT
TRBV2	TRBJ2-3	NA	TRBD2	CASSRLAGPDTQYF	TGTGCCAGCAGTCGACTAGCGGGGCCAGATACGCAGTATTTT
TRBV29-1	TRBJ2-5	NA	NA	CSVESGRFQETQYF	TGCAGCGTTGAGTCGGGCAGGTTCCAAGAGACCCAGTACTTC
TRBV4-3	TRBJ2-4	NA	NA	CASSQERGAKNIQYF	TGCGCCAGCAGCCAAGAACGGGGGGCCAAAAACATTCAGTACTTC
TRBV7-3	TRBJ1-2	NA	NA	CASSLGGTNGYTF	TGTGCCAGCAGCTTAGGTGGGACAAATGGCTACACCTTC
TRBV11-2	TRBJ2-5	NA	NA	CASSLVSDQETQYF	TGTGCCAGCAGCTTAGTTTCGGACCAAGAGACCCAGTACTTC
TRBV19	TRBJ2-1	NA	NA	CASSINPKSTSRGEQFF	TGTGCCAGTAGTATTAACCCAAAATCGACTAGTAGGGGTGAGCAGTTCTTC
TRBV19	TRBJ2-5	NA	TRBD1	CASRDRGLQETQYF	TGTGCCAGTCGGGACAGGGGGCTTCAAGAGACCCAGTACTTC
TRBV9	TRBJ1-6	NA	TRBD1	CASSAGQGRENSPLHF	TGTGCCAGCAGCGCCGGACAGGGGAGAGAGAATTCACCCCTCCACTTT
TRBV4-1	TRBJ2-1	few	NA	CASSQAGQGFNEQFF	TGCGCCAGCAGCCAAGCGGGCCAGGGCTTTAATGAGCAGTTCTTC
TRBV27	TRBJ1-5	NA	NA	CASSTAEGSGNQPQHF	TGTGCCAGCAGCACCGCGGAGGGCAGTGGCAATCAGCCCCAGCATTTT
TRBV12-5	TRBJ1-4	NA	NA	CASGLEETEKLFF	TGTGCTAGTGGTTTGGAAGAAACCGAAAAACTGTTTTTT
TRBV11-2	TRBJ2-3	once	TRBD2	CASSRKGLAGGPYTDTQYF	TGTGCCAGCAGCCGAAAAGGACTAGCGGGGGGTCCCTACACAGATACGCAGTATTTT
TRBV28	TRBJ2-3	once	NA	CASSSGSPPRRASTDTQYF	TGTGCCAGCAGTTCCGGGTCCCCACCTAGGAGGGCTAGCACAGATACGCAGTATTTT
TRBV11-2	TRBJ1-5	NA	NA	CASSLGPRVGADQPQHF	TGTGCCAGCAGCTTAGGGCCGCGAGTGGGGGCTGATCAGCCCCAGCATTTT
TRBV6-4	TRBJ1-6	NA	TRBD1	CASRRTGKNNSPLHF	TGTGCCAGCAGACGGACAGGGAAAAATAATTCACCCCTCCACTTT
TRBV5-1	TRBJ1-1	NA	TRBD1	CASSPNYRGSITEAFF	TGCGCCAGCAGCCCCAATTACAGGGGATCTATCACTGAAGCTTTCTTT
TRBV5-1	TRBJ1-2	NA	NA	CASSNSRGEGHYGYTF	TGCGCCAGCAGCAATTCTCGCGGTGAGGGGCACTATGGCTACACCTTC
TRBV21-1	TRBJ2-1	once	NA	CASTKRGTQGAYNEQFF	TGTGCCAGCACCAAAAGAGGCACACAGGGGGCTTACAATGAGCAGTTCTTC
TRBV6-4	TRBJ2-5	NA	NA	CASSDPYRTSDQETQYF	TGTGCCAGCAGTGACCCATACAGAACCTCGGACCAAGAGACCCAGTACTTC
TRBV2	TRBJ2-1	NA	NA	CATMFGAQFF	TGTGCCACGATGTTTGGGGCCCAGTTCTTC
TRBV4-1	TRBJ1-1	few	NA	CASSQLLSLMNTEAFF	TGCGCCAGCAGCCAGCTGCTTAGCTTAATGAACACTGAAGCTTTCTTT
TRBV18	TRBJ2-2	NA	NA	CASSRETNTGELFF	TGTGCCAGCTCGAGGGAGACCAACACCGGGGAGCTGTTTTTT
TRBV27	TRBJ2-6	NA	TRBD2	CASSIWGGMGANVLTF	TGTGCCAGCAGTATATGGGGGGGAATGGGGGCCAACGTCCTGACTTTC
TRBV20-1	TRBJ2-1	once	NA	CSLGGQEQFF	TGCAGCCTAGGAGGACAAGAGCAGTTCTTC
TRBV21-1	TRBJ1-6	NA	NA	CASSKARGRDRACVDSPLHF	TGTGCCAGCAGCAAAGCACGGGGCCGGGACAGGGCGTGTGTGGATTCACCCCTCCACTTT
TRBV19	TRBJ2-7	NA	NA	CASSIWARGPPTSYEQYF	TGTGCCAGTAGTATATGGGCGAGGGGACCCCCGACCTCCTACGAGCAGTACTTC